Listed here are 26 T cell receptor beta chains from one sample, sequenced in a study of read filtering for tumor transcriptome and immune sequencing. From 300 to 400 ng of RNA, a library with molecular barcoded alpha/delta and beta/gamma adaptors was made. MiXCR, applied by TCRdb to the reads, yields one record per CDR3 protein. This table holds 46,000 or so distinct CDR3 sequences, around a fifth found once. What was sequenced was a population of CD138-negative cells sorted from bone marrow. The receptors stem from a donor aged 40 or over with multiple myeloma.

This clonotype was found a few times. This clone may be a read error of a much larger clone one base away. This chain connects TRBV29-1 to TRBJ2-7; TRBD1 agrees at 9 bases. There are 13 residues in the CDR3. Germline V gene lookup returns CDR1 SQVTM and CDR2 ANQGSEA. After removal of 4 bases from V and 6 bases from J, the junction contained 7 bases not matched to a gene. The CDR3 loop reads CSVAAGTGREQYF. CDR3 sequence (DNA): TGCAGCGTTGCCGCCGGGACAGGGCGCGAGCAGTACTTC.

Ten or more counts support this clonotype. For the CDR3, the DNA is TGCAGCTCGAGGGTAGGCTCCTACAATGAGCAGTTCTTC. It yields the protein CSSRVGSYNEQFF. The gene calls are TRBV29-1 and TRBJ2-1, with D possibly being TRBD2 (5 bases). The germline V gene encodes CDR1 SQVTM and CDR2 ANQGSEA. CDR3 length: 13 residues. V was pared by 8 bases and J by 0 bases, with 11 bases between.

As concerns this clonotype: Possible read error: a much larger clone is one base away. The chain has TRBV28 and TRBJ1-5; tentatively, D is TRBD1 (5 bases). The germline gives CDR1 MDHEN, CDR2 SYDVKM. The length of the CDR3 is 14 residues. V dropped 6 bases and J dropped 2 bases, with 11 bases sitting between them. CDR3: CASRGAGGNQPQHF. DNA of the CDR3: TGTGCCAGCAGGGGCGCGGGGGGCAATCAGCCCCAGCATTTT.

This clonotype was recorded many times. The V and J genes are TRBV3-1 and TRBJ2-1, with unresolved D. Germline CDR1 and CDR2: LGHDT and YNNKEL (reference sequence). V was pared by 5 bases and J by 6 bases, with 11 bases between. The CDR3 sequence is 13 residues long. The CDR3 nucleotides read TGTGCCAGCAGCAAGGACCGCCCCAATGAGCAGTTCTTC. This encodes CASSKDRPNEQFF.

This clonotype was counted ten times or more. The J gene is TRBJ2-5, the V gene TRBV27; possibly TRBD1 for D (6 bases). The CDR3 runs 17 residues. Germline-derived CDR1 and CDR2 are MNHEY and SMNVEV (reference sequence). Trimming removed 0 bases at V and 2 bases at J, with 16 bases between. The CDR3 DNA reads as TGTGCCAGCAGTTTATCAGTCAGGGGAATGGGACAAGAGACCCAGTACTTC. Translation: CASSLSVRGMGQETQYF.

Regarding this clonotype: A single base separates this from a much larger clone, so it may be a read error. This chain uses TRBV5-1 with TRBJ2-3; D is uncertain. This CDR3 has 14 amino acids. Germline CDR1 reads SGHRS; CDR2 reads YFSETQ. CDR3 residues: CASSAQLSTDTRYF. In DNA, the CDR3 is TGCGCCAGCAGCGCCCAATTAAGCACAGATACGCGGTATTTT.

This clonotype occurred many times. This sequence joins TRBV11-2 and TRBJ2-3, with 11 positions matching TRBD2. V shed 4 bases and J 0 bases; nucleotides not matched to a gene: 6. This CDR3 region has 17 residues. Germline assignment: CDR1 SGHAT and CDR2 FQNNGV. CDR3 residues: CASSSKGLAASTDTQYF. DNA of the CDR3: TGTGCCAGCAGCTCGAAGGGACTAGCGGCGAGCACAGATACGCAGTATTTT.

V usage is TRBV2 and J usage is TRBJ2-2; D is possibly TRBD2 (5 bases). Trimming took off 5 bases at V and 6 bases at J, with 10 bases between the two ends. This CDR3 is 13 amino acids long. The germline V gene encodes CDR1 SNHLY and CDR2 FYNNEI. CDR3 DNA: TGTGCCAGCAGTCGACTGGGAGCCGGGGAGCTGTTTTTT. It translates to CASSRLGAGELFF.

This clonotype was observed many times. The chain couples TRBV9 to TRBJ2-5, with 8 bases that match TRBD1. The CDR3 length is 14 residues. The germline CDR1 and CDR2 sequences are SGDLS and YYNGEE. The trim removed 3 bases at V and 3 bases at J, leaving 4 bases unmatched. CDR3 loop: CASSASTGEETQYF. The CDR3 nucleotides are TGTGCCAGCAGCGCCTCGACAGGGGAAGAGACCCAGTACTTC.

This clonotype was seen repeatedly, ten times or more. V usage is TRBV2 and J usage is TRBJ1-2, with D perhaps matching TRBD1 (5 bases). Germline V gene lookup returns CDR1 SNHLY and CDR2 FYNNEI. V lost 0 bases and J 7 bases, leaving 9 bases between the germline ends. The CDR3 consists of 13 residues. In DNA, the CDR3 is TGTGCCAGCAGTGAAGCGTCAGGGCTTGGCTACACCTTC. Its protein product is CASSEASGLGYTF.

Notes on this clonotype: A far larger clone is only one base removed, so a read error is likely. The chain uses TRBV5-4 and TRBJ2-7, with D tentatively TRBD2 (5 bases). Germline V CDR1 and CDR2: SGHNT, YYREEE (reference sequence). The CDR3 contains 11 residues. Between the trimmed V and J ends, which lost 4 bases and 11 bases, there was a span of 13 bases. The CDR3 sequence is CASSPSREKYF. The CDR3 DNA reads TGTGCCAGCAGCCCCTCGAGGGAGAAGTACTTC. Filled out from reference TRBV5-4 and TRBJ2-7, the complete variable domain reads ETGVTQSPTHLIKTRGQQVTLRCSSQSGHNTVSWYQQALGQGPQFIFQYYREEENGRGNFPPRFSGLQFPNYSSELNVNALELDDSALYLCASSPSREKYFGPGTRLTVT.

This clonotype was observed many times. This chain uses TRBV7-8 with TRBJ2-3, with D unresolved. Per the germline V gene, CDR1 is SGHVS and CDR2 is FQNEAQ. The CDR3 totals 14 residues. The V gene lost 7 bases and the J gene lost 5 bases, with 16 bases spanning the gap. As DNA, the CDR3 is TGTGCCAGCACCCCAGGTGGGGTGGGAGATACGCAGTATTTT. This gives the protein CASTPGGVGDTQYF.

This clonotype has at least ten counts. The CDR3 sequence is CASLKRDEQFF. For the CDR3, the DNA is TGTGCCTCTCTCAAGAGGGATGAGCAGTTCTTC. The V call is TRBV30, the J call TRBJ2-1, with D possibly being TRBD2 (5 bases). Trimming pared 7 bases from V and 8 bases from J, leaving 12 bases between. The CDR3 runs 11 residues. Germline assignment: CDR1 GTSNPN and CDR2 SVGIG (reference sequence).

This clonotype was counted at least ten times. The V call is TRBV25-1, the J call TRBJ1-1; the match to TRBD1 covers 10 bases. CDR1 is MGHDK, CDR2 SYGVNS, per germline. V was pared by 4 bases and J by 3 bases, with 5 bases of the junction left unmatched. The CDR3 extends over 15 amino acids. CDR3 protein: CASSGDRGRHTEAFF. As DNA, the CDR3 is TGTGCCAGCAGTGGAGACAGGGGGCGTCACACTGAAGCTTTCTTT.

With respect to this clonotype: A much larger clone differs from this one at a single base, so this may be a read error. V is TRBV29-1 and J is TRBJ2-7; perhaps D is TRBD1 or TRBD2 (5 bases each). Germline lookup yields CDR1 SQVTM and CDR2 ANQGSEA. This CDR3 is built from 12 residues. Trimming shortened V by 4 bases and J by 8 bases, and 15 bases separated the two germline ends. The DNA of the CDR3 is TGCAGCGTTGTCCGATCAGGGACCAAGCAGTACTTC. The encoded protein is CSVVRSGTKQYF.

This clonotype has a count of ten or more. The chain joins TRBV27 to TRBJ2-3; D possibly corresponds to TRBD2 (6 bases). CDR1 is MNHEY, CDR2 SMNVEV, per germline (reference sequence). The CDR3 has 14 amino acids. Between the trimmed V and J ends, which lost 8 bases and 4 bases, there was a span of 16 bases. This CDR3 is CASYAWRGSDTQYF. The CDR3 DNA follows: TGTGCCAGCTATGCCTGGAGGGGCTCAGATACGCAGTATTTT.

The table lists this clonotype with a few counts. The gene calls are TRBV7-8 and TRBJ1-1; D call uncertain. The CDR3 spans 13 residues. V was pared by 0 bases and J by 2 bases, with 4 bases between. Germline-derived CDR1 and CDR2 are SGHVS and FQNEAQ. CDR3 DNA sequence: TGTGCCAGCAGCTTAGCAGACAACACTGAAGCTTTCTTT. Its translation is CASSLADNTEAFF.

Ten or more counts support this clonotype. The CDR3 sequence is CSVSSDTQYF. The CDR3 coding sequence is TGCAGCGTTTCTTCAGATACGCAGTATTTT. This rearrangement joins TRBV29-1 to TRBJ2-3; D unclear. The CDR3 spans 10 residues. Trimming removed 5 bases from V and 4 bases from J, with 4 bases in between. CDR1 and CDR2 (germline): SQVTM, ANQGSEA.

The CDR3 nucleotides read TGTGCCAGCAGGCCTCTACAGGGGGCCTCCTACAATGAGCAGTTCTTC. It encodes CASRPLQGASYNEQFF. This chain uses TRBV12-3 or TRBV12-4 with TRBJ2-1, with TRBD1 matching 9 bases. This CDR3 region has 16 residues. The ends lost 6 bases at V and 0 bases at J; junction bases unmatched: 6.

This clonotype was detected ten times or more. The chain uses TRBV20-1 and TRBJ2-3; D remains unclear. The V gene lost 6 bases and the J gene lost 2 bases, with 21 bases spanning the gap. The CDR3 is 16 amino acids. Germline V CDR1 and CDR2: DFQATT, SNEGSKA (reference sequence). The CDR3 DNA follows: TGCAGTGCCCGGAGAGGCGGCAAGGCTTACACAGATACGCAGTATTTT. It encodes CSARRGGKAYTDTQYF.

In its sample, this clonotype was seen many times. The gene calls are TRBV9 and TRBJ2-1, with 9 nucleotides matching TRBD2. Germline CDR1 SGDLS, CDR2 YYNGEE. CDR3 length equals 14 residues. V dropped 3 bases and J dropped 3; count of bases not matched to a gene: 1. In DNA, the CDR3 is TGTGCCAGCAGCGGTAGCGGGAGCTACAATGAGCAGTTCTTC. Protein: CASSGSGSYNEQFF.

This clonotype was seen many times. The gene calls are TRBV5-1 and TRBJ1-1, with D possibly TRBD1 on 6 matching bases. The CDR3 is 16 residues long. Germline V gene data show CDR1 as SGHRS and CDR2 as YFSETQ. Deletions cut 4 bases from V and 4 bases from J, with 20 bases between. The CDR3 is CASSKEGGAEGTEAFF. The DNA for the CDR3 is TGCGCCAGCAGCAAAGAGGGGGGGGCGGAGGGCACTGAAGCTTTCTTT.

This clonotype has ten or more counts. This chain links TRBV9 with TRBJ2-1; 7 bases fit TRBD1. Per the germline V gene, CDR1 is SGDLS and CDR2 is YYNGEE. J gave up 8 bases and V 3 bases, and 14 bases lay outside the gene matches. The CDR3 runs 16 residues. CDR3 sequence (DNA): TGTGCCAGCAGCGCGCTGACAGGGAATTTTGGGGATGAGCAGTTCTTC. Amino acid sequence: CASSALTGNFGDEQFF.

This clonotype was detected only a few times. The V gene is TRBV6-6, the J gene TRBJ2-7, with 10 positions matching TRBD1. Germline V lookup: CDR1 MNHNY, CDR2 SVGAGI (reference sequence). The CDR3 loop spans 16 amino acids. V lost 6 bases, J lost 6 bases, and 14 bases stayed unmatched. The chain's CDR3 is CASSSSRDRGYREQYF. CDR3 in DNA: TGTGCCAGCAGCTCATCCCGGGACAGGGGTTATCGCGAGCAGTACTTC.

Notes on this clonotype: This may be a read error: a much more frequent sequence differs by one nucleotide. This chain uses TRBV14 with TRBJ2-1, with D unresolved. Trimming removed 5 bases from V and 12 bases from J, with 11 bases in between. The CDR3 sequence is 11 residues long. Germline V gives CDR1 SGHDN, CDR2 FVKESK. The CDR3 region is CASSKSVVQFF. CDR3 in DNA: TGTGCCAGCAGCAAAAGCGTCGTGCAGTTCTTC.

This clonotype was observed at least ten times. This chain links TRBV9 with TRBJ2-3, with unresolved D. The CDR3 length is 14 residues. Trimming cost V 0 bases and J 7 bases, with 12 bases left between them. Germline V lookup: CDR1 SGDLS, CDR2 YYNGEE. CDR3 nucleotides: TGTGCCAGCAGCGTAGAGTGGACGGCCCATACGCAGTATTTT. It is translated as CASSVEWTAHTQYF. Together with reference TRBV9 and TRBJ2-3, the CDR3 gives the full variable domain: DSGVTQTPKHLITATGQRVTLRCSPRSGDLSVYWYQQSLDQGLQFLIQYYNGEERAKGNILERFSAQQFPDLHSELNLSSLELGDSALYFCASSVEWTAHTQYFGPGTRLTVL.